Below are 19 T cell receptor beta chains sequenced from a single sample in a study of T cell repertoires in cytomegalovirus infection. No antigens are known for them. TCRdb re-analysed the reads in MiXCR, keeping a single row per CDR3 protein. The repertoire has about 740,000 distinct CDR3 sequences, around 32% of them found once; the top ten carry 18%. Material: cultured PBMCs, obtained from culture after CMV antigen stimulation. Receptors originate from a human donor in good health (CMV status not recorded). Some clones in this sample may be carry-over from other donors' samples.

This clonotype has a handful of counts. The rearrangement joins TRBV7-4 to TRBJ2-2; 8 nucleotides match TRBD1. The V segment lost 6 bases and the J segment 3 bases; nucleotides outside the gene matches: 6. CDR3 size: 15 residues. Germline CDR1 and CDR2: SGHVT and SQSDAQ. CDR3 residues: CASSYGQGYTGELFF. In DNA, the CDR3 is TGTGCCAGCAGTTACGGACAGGGATACACCGGGGAGCTGTTTTTT.

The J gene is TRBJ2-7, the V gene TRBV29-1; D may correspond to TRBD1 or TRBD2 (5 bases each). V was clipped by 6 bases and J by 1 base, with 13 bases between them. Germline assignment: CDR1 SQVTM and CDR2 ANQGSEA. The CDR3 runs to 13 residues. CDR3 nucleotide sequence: TGCAGCGTCACCGGGGCCCAGTCCTACGAGCAGTACTTC. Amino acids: CSVTGAQSYEQYF.

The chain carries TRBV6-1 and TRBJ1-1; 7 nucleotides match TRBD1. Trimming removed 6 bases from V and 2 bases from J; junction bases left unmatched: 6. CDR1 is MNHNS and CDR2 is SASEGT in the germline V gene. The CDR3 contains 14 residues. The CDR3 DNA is TGTGCCAGCAGAGCCGGGACAGACAACACTGAAGCTTTCTTT. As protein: CASRAGTDNTEAFF.

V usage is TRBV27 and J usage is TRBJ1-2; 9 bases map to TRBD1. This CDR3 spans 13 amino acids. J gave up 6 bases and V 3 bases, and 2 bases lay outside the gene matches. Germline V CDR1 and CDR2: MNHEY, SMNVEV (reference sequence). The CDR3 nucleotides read TGTGCCAGCAGTTTCGACAGGGGGAATGGCTACACCTTC. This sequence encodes CASSFDRGNGYTF.

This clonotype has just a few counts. The CDR3 region is CSARGMSGRRDTQYF. CDR3 in DNA: TGCAGTGCTAGGGGCATGAGCGGGAGAAGAGATACGCAGTATTTT. This chain uses TRBV20-1 with TRBJ2-3; 8 nucleotides match TRBD2. The J segment lost 5 bases and the V segment lost 3 bases, leaving 10 bases of the junction unmatched. The CDR3 loop spans 15 amino acids. The germline gives CDR1 DFQATT, CDR2 SNEGSKA (reference sequence).

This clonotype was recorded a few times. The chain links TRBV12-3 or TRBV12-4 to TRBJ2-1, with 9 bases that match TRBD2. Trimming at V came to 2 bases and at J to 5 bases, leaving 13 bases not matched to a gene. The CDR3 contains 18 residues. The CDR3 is CASSLRAQPSGIHNEQFF. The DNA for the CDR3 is TGTGCCAGCAGTTTACGGGCCCAACCTAGCGGGATCCACAATGAGCAGTTCTTC.

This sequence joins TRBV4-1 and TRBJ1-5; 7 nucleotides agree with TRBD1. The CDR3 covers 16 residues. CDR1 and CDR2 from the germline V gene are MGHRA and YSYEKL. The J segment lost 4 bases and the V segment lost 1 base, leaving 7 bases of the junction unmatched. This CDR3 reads CASSQGARGINQPQHF. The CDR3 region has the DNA TGCGCCAGCAGCCAAGGCGCCAGGGGGATTAATCAGCCCCAGCATTTT.

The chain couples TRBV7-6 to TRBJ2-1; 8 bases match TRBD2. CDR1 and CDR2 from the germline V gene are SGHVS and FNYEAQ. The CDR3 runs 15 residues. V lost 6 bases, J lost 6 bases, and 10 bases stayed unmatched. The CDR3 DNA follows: TGTGCCAGCAGGGGAGGGACTAGAGATCCCAATGAGCAGTTCTTC. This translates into CASRGGTRDPNEQFF.

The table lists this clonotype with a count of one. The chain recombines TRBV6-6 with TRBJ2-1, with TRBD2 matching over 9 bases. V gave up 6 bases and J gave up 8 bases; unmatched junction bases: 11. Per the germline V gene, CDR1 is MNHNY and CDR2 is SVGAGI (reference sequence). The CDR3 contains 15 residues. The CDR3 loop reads CASSLLGLASDEQFF. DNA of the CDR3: TGTGCCAGCAGCCTGCTAGGACTAGCGTCGGATGAGCAGTTCTTC.

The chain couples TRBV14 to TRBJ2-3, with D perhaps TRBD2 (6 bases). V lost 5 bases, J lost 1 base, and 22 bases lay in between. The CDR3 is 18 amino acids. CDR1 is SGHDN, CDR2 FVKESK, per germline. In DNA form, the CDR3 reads TGTGCCAGCAGCTCCCGGGACTCCATGGGGATAGGCACAGATACGCAGTATTTT. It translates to CASSSRDSMGIGTDTQYF.

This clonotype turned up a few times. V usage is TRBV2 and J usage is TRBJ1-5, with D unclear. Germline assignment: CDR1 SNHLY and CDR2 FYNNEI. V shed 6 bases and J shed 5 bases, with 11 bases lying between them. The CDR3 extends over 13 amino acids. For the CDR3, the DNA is TGTGCCAGCAGCGTCAGGTGGGATCAGCCCCAGCATTTT. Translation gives CASSVRWDQPQHF. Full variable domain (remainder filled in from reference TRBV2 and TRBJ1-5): EPEVTQTPSHQVTQMGQEVILRCVPISNHLYFYWYRQILGQKVEFLVSFYNNEISEKSEIFDDQFSVERPDGSNFTLKIRSTKLEDSAMYFCASSVRWDQPQHFGDGTRLSIL.

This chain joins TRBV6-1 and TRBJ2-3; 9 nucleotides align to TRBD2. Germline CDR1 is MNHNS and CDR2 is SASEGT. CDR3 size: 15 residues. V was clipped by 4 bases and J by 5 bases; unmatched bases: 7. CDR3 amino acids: CASSVGGRAGDTQYF. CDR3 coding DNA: TGTGCCAGCAGTGTGGGCGGGAGGGCTGGAGATACGCAGTATTTT.

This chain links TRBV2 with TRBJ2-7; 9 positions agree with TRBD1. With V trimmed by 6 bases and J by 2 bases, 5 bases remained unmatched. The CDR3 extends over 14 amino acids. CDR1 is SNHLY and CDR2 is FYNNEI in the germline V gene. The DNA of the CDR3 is TGTGCCAGCAGATGGGGACAGGGAACCTACGAGCAGTACTTC. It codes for CASRWGQGTYEQYF.

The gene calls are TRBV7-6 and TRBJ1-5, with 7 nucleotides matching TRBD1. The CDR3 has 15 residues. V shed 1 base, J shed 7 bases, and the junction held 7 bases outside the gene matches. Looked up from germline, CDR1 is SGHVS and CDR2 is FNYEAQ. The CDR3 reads CASSLEVGGGQPQHF. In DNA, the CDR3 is TGTGCCAGCAGCTTAGAAGTAGGGGGCGGGCAGCCCCAGCATTTT.

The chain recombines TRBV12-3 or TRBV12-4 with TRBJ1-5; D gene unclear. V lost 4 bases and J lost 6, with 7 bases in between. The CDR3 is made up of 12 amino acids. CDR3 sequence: CASSSDLQPQHF. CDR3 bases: TGTGCCAGCAGTTCGGACCTTCAGCCCCAGCATTTT.

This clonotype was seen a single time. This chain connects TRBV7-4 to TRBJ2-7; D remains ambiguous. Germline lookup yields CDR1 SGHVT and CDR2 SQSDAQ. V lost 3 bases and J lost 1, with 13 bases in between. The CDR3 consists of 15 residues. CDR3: CASSLTPSLSYEQYF. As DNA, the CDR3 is TGTGCCAGCAGCTTGACACCATCTTTATCCTACGAGCAGTACTTC.

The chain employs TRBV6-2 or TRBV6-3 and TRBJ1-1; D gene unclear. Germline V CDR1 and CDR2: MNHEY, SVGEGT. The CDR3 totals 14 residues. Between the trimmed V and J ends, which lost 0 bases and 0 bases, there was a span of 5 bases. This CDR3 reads CASSYSTVNTEAFF. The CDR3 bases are TGTGCCAGCAGTTACTCTACAGTGAACACTGAAGCTTTCTTT.

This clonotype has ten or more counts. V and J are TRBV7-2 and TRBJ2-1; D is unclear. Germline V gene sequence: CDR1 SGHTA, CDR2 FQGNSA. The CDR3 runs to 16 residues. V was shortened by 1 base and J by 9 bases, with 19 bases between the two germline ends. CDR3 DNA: TGTGCCAGCAGCTTAGTTCCCCCCCCCAAGCGCGGTGAGCAGTTCTTC. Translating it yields CASSLVPPPKRGEQFF.

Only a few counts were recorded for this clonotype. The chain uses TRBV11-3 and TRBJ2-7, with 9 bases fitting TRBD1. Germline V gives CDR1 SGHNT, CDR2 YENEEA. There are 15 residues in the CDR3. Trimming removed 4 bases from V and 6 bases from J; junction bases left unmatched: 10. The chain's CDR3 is CASSSGQGGGGEQYF. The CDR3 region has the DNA TGTGCCAGCAGCTCGGGACAGGGTGGCGGTGGCGAGCAGTACTTC.